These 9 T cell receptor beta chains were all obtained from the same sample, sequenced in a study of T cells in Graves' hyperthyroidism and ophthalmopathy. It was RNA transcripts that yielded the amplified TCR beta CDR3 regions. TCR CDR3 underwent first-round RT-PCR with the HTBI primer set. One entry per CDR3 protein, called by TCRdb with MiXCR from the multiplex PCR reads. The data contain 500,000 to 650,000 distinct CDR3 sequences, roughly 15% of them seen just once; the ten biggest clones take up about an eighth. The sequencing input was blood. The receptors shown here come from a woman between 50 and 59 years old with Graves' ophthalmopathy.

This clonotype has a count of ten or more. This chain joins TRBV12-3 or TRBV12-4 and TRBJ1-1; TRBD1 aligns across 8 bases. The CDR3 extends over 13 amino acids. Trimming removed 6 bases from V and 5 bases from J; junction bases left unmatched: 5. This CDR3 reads CASSLTGVTEAFF. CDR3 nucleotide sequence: TGTGCCAGCAGCCTGACAGGGGTGACTGAAGCTTTCTTT.

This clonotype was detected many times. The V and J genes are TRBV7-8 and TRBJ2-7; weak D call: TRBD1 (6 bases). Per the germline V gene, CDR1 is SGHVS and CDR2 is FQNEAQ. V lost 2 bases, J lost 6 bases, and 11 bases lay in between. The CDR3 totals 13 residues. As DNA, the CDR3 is TGTGCCAGCAGCTTACGCAGGGGTGGCGAGCAGTACTTC. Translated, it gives CASSLRRGGEQYF.

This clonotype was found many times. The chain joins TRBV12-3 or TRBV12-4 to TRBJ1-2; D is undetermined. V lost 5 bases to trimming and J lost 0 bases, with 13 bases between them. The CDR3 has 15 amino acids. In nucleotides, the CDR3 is TGTGCCAGCAGTCGTGTTGGCGGAGCTAACTATGGCTACACCTTC. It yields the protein CASSRVGGANYGYTF.

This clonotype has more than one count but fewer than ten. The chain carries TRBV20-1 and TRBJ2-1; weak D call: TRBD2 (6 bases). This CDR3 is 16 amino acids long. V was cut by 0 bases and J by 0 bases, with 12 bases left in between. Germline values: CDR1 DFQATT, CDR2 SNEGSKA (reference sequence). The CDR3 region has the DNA TGCAGTGCTAGAGATTATTTAGCGGTCTCCTACAATGAGCAGTTCTTC. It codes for CSARDYLAVSYNEQFF.

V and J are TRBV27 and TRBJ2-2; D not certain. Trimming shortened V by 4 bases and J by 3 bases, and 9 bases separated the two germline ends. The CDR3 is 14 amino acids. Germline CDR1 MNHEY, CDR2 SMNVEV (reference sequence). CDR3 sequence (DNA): TGTGCCAGCAGTTCAGCCAGATACACCGGGGAGCTGTTTTTT. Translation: CASSSARYTGELFF.

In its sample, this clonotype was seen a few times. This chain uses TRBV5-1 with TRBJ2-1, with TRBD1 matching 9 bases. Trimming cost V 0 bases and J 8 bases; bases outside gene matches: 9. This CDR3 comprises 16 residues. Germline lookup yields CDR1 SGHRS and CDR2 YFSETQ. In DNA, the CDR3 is TGCGCCAGCAGCTTGGCTCCGGGACAGGGAGTTTATGAGCAGTTCTTC. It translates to CASSLAPGQGVYEQFF.

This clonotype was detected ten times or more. DNA of the CDR3: TGTGCCAGCAGTGAAGCGCCTTTGACAGATGTCTCCTACGAGCAGTACTTC. Its translation is CASSEAPLTDVSYEQYF. The rearrangement uses TRBV6-1 and TRBJ2-7, with a weak D call TRBD1 (5 bases). The CDR3 contains 17 residues. Germline CDR1 MNHNS, CDR2 SASEGT. Trimming removed 0 bases at V and 0 bases at J, with 15 bases between.

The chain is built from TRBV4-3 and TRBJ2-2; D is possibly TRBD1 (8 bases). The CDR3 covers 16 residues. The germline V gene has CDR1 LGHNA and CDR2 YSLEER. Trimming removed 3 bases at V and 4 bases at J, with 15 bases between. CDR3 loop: CASSHEQGEGTGELFF. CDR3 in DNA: TGCGCCAGCAGCCACGAACAGGGGGAGGGCACCGGGGAGCTGTTTTTT.

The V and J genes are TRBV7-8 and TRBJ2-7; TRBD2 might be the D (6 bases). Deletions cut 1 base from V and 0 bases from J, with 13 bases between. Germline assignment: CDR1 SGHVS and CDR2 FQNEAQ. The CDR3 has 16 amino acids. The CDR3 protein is CASSLVASVNSYEQYF. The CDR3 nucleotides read TGTGCCAGCAGCTTAGTCGCTAGCGTAAACTCCTACGAGCAGTACTTC. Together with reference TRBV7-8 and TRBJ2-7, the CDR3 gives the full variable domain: GAGVSQSPRYKVAKRGQDVALRCDPISGHVSLFWYQQALGQGPEFLTYFQNEAQLDKSGLPSDRFFAERPEGSVSTLKIQRTQQEDSAVYLCASSLVASVNSYEQYFGPGTRLTVT.